Sequencing of this T cell receptor (beta chain) was carried out in a study of radiotherapy plus CTLA-4 blockade in lung cancer. Study-level information: Among patients, over 15% showed objective responses, and approximately 31% had disease control.

People whose metastatic non-small-cell lung cancer was chemo-refractory got focal radiation along with CTLA-4 blockade by ipilimumab. The CDR3 has 15 amino acids. Germline CDR1 and CDR2: SQVTM and ANQGSEA. V was shortened by 0 bases and J by 0 bases, with 11 bases between the two germline ends. The assay was immunoSEQ multiplex PCR, and TCRdb's table has in-frame clones only and misses some. The sample records 51,000 or so clones, 70% to 90% being singletons. The chain couples TRBV29-1 to TRBJ2-5; D unclear. The material was peripheral blood, obtained from a patient treated with radiotherapy plus ipilimumab. This clonotype was sampled from a human donor with non-small cell lung cancer whose response to radiotherapy plus ipilimumab could not be evaluated. CDR3 residues: CSVEESEAYQETQYF. The CDR3 DNA sequence: TGCAGCGTTGAAGAGTCGGAAGCGTACCAAGAGACCCAGTACTTC.